This T cell receptor (beta chain) was sequenced during a study of response to subunit inactivated influenza vaccine. Study results and limitations: That few new T cells are recruited by each seasonal influenza vaccination was the authors' suggestion.

TCRdb reprocessed the RT-PCR reads with MiXCR, giving one entry per CDR3 protein. The sample holds fewer than 750,000 distinct CDR3 sequences, about 15% seen once. The CDR3 is 18 residues long. This clonotype turned up a few times. Its target is not known. This chain joins TRBV21-1 and TRBJ2-1. TRBV21-1 represents a pseudogene. The sample here was PBMCs from blood, taken 11 to 12 days after vaccination. This clonotype originated in a man aged 50-60 years who received an inactivated influenza vaccine. CDR3 loop: CASSKALAQRGSYNEQFF. DNA of the CDR3: TGTGCCAGCAGCAAAGCTTTAGCTCAGAGGGGCTCCTACAATGAGCAGTTCTTC.